This T cell receptor beta chain was observed in a study of blood T cell repertoires in COVID-19. Study-level information: PBMCs, B-cell-depleted T cells, or T cells provided the cDNA or gDNA that made up the material.

In the original workflow: Reference gene primer amplification gave nucleated cell count estimates. Here immunoSEQ multiplex PCR was the method, and the copy in TCRdb shows in-frame clones only, minus some. V, J and clone size are taken as reported in that table, and D and trimming were inferred from the DNA itself. Of roughly 180,000 clones listed, around 82% are singletons. This sequence originates from a man between 60 and 75 years old who had recovered from COVID-19. Sequencing input: peripheral blood.

In DNA, the CDR3 is TGTGCCAGCACCCCCCAGCAGGGGGCTGGGGCCGGGGAGCTGTTTTTT. Protein sequence: CASTPQQGAGAGELFF. This chain joins TRBV9 and TRBJ2-2, with 8 positions matching TRBD1. The CDR3 runs 16 residues. Germline assignment: CDR1 SGDLS and CDR2 YYNGEE. Losses at the gene ends were 6 bases for V and 6 bases for J; bases not matched to a gene: 13.